This T cell receptor beta chain was identified in a study of T cell repertoires in cytomegalovirus infection. Study context: Recently identified HLA-C-restricted CMV epitopes were used, and well-studied HLA-B-restricted CMV epitopes were used as well. Regarding the study as a whole: The ex vivo response was dominated by HLA-C-restricted CMV-specific TCR beta clonotypes. People with CMV and the relevant HLA were identified by cumulative public TCR beta family frequency.

TCRdb re-called the reads with MiXCR, one entry per CDR3 protein. The sample shows around 300,000 distinct CDR3 sequences, under 25% of them seen only once. Germline loops: CDR1 MNHNS, CDR2 SASEGT. The CDR3 contains 13 residues. V lost 7 bases to trimming and J lost 0 bases; unmatched junction nucleotides: 2. This clonotype has just a few counts. Its cognate antigen is unknown. The V call is TRBV6-1, the J call TRBJ1-1, with 7 bases lining up with TRBD1. The receptor's source is a human donor in good health (CMV status not recorded). Some clones in this sample may be carry-over from other donors' samples. The sequencing here drew on cultured PBMCs, taken from culture after CMV antigen stimulation. In DNA form, the CDR3 reads TGTGCCAGCAACAGGGGTTTGAACACTGAAGCTTTCTTT. This encodes CASNRGLNTEAFF.